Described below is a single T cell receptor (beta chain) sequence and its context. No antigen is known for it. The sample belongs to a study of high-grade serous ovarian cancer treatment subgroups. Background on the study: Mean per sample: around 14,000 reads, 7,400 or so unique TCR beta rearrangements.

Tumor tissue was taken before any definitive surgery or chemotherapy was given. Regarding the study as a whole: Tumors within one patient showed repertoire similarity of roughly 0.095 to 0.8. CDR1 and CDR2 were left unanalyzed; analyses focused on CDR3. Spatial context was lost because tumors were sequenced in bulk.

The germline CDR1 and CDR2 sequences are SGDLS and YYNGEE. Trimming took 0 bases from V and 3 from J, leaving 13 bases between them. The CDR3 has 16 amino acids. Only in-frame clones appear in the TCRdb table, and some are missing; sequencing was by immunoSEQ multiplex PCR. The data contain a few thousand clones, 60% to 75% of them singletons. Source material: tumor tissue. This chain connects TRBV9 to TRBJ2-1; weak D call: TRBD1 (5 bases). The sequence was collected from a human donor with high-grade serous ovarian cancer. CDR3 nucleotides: TGTGCCAGCAGCGTAGGCCAGGGAACTTACTACAATGAGCAGTTCTTC. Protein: CASSVGQGTYYNEQFF.